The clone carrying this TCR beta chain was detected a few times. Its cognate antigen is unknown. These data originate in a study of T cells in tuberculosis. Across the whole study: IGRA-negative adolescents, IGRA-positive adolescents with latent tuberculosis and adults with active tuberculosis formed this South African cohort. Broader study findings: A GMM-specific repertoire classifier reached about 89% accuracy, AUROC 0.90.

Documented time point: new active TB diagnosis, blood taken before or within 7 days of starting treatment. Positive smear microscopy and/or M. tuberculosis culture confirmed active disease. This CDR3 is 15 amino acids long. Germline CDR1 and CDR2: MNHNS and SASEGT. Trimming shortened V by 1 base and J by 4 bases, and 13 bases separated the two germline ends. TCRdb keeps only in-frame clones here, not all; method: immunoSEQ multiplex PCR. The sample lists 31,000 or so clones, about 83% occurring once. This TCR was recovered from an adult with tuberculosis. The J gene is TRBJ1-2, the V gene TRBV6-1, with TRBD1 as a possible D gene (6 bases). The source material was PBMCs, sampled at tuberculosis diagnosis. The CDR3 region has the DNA TGTGCCAGCAGTGAAGATGGCGTCAGGGGCTATGGCTACACCTTC. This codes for CASSEDGVRGYGYTF.